Described below is a single T cell receptor (beta chain) sequence and its context. Its antigen is as yet unknown. This sample was included in a study of pediatric ulcerative colitis. Study-level background: Disease was pancolitis in six or seven and left-sided in two, histology-confirmed. Study-wide results and caveats: Clonal expansions reduced rectal repertoire diversity in acute severe colitis.

Profiled with immunoSEQ multiplex PCR; TCRdb holds only in-frame clones, not every one. The sample yields some 50,000 clones, around 81% seen once. During colonoscopy, one to two rectal pinch biopsies were collected. The CDR3 spans 15 residues. V shed 4 bases and J shed 2 bases, with 15 bases lying between them. Germline CDR1 is SEHNR and CDR2 is FQNEAQ (reference sequence). Sequenced: gut tissue. The sequence came from a girl aged 5 to 17 with moderate ulcerative colitis. This chain connects TRBV7-9 to TRBJ2-7; D is unresolved. CDR3 sequence reads: CASSSSYSDAYEQYF. The CDR3 coding sequence is TGTGCCAGCAGCTCATCCTACAGCGATGCCTACGAGCAGTACTTC.